This T cell receptor (beta chain) was recorded in a study of blood T cell repertoires in COVID-19. In the study overall: From T cells, B-cell-depleted T cells, or PBMCs came the material, which was cDNA or gDNA.

As originally analysed: The authors estimated nucleated cell counts from reference gene primer amplification. Method: immunoSEQ multiplex PCR; TCRdb's copy keeps in-frame clones and lacks some. The D gene and trimming were derived from the DNA, and the V and J assignments and clone size from that table. The data contain fewer than 250,000 clones, 65% to 90% of them seen just once; the ten biggest clones take up roughly 3.8%. Assignment of participants to cohorts was predicated upon participant-reported clinical history. Sequencing used PBMCs or T cells enriched from blood (not recorded which). The sequence derives from a woman aged 40 to 50 with acute COVID-19.

This CDR3 reads CASVGQGKSPLHF. As DNA, the CDR3 is TGTGCCAGCGTTGGACAGGGAAAATCACCCCTCCACTTT. The V call is TRBV21-1, the J call TRBJ1-6; the table's D call, TRBD1, was not checked against the DNA. TRBV21-1 is designated a pseudogene. The CDR3 spans 13 residues.